The 3 T cell receptor beta chains listed next were all sequenced from one sample in a study of T cell repertoires in cytomegalovirus infection. These receptors have no known antigen. TCRdb redid the calling of the reads with MiXCR, one entry per CDR3 protein. The table includes about half a million distinct CDR3 sequences, roughly 42% detected once. The sample was cultured PBMCs, taken from culture after CMV antigen stimulation. Receptors originate from a human donor in good health (CMV status not recorded). Some clones in this sample may be carry-over from other donors' samples.

This rearrangement joins TRBV7-2 to TRBJ2-5; 10 positions agree with TRBD1. Trimming at V came to 6 bases and at J to 4 bases, leaving 8 bases not matched to a gene. The CDR3 covers 15 residues. The germline CDR1 and CDR2 sequences are SGHTA and FQGNSA. The DNA of the CDR3 is TGTGCCAGCAGTTTCGGGACAGGGGCCATAGAGACCCAGTACTTC. Amino acid sequence: CASSFGTGAIETQYF.

The chain employs TRBV20-1 and TRBJ2-3; 7 bases are a match to TRBD1. The junction had 8 bases not matched to a gene; V was cut back by 6 bases and J by 2 bases. CDR1 and CDR2 (germline): DFQATT, SNEGSKA (reference sequence). This CDR3 is 14 amino acids long. DNA of the CDR3: TGCAGTGCCCCTGGACAGGACTTCACAGATACGCAGTATTTT. Translation: CSAPGQDFTDTQYF.

The chain recombines TRBV29-1 with TRBJ2-6; possible D gene TRBD1, 6 bases. The CDR3 extends over 15 amino acids. Trimming stripped 1 base from V and 6 bases from J, with 13 bases between. The germline V gene has CDR1 SQVTM and CDR2 ANQGSEA. The CDR3 protein is CSVEGQDPEANVLTF. CDR3 DNA sequence: TGCAGCGTTGAAGGACAGGATCCTGAGGCCAACGTCCTGACTTTC.